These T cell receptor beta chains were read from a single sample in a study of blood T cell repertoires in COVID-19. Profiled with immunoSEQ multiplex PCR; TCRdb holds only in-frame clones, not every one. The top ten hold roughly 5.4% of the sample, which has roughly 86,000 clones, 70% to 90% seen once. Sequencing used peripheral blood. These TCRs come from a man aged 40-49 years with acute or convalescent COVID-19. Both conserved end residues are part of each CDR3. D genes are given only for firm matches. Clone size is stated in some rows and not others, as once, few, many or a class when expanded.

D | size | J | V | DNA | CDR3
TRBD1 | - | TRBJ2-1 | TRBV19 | TGTGCCAGCCGAGACCGGGACAGATACAATGAGCAGTTCTTC | CASRDRDRYNEQFF
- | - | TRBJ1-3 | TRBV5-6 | TGTGCCAGCAGCTTGGACGACAACTCTGGAAACACCATATATTTT | CASSLDDNSGNTIYF
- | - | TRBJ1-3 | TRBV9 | TGTGCCAGCAGCGTCGGGGTGGTGACTGGAAACACCATATATTTT | CASSVGVVTGNTIYF
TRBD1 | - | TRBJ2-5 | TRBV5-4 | TGTGCCAGCAGCCTACTGAGGACAGGGTGGGAGACCCAGTACTTC | CASSLLRTGWETQYF
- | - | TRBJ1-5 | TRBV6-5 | TGTGCCAGCAGTTACTCGGGGCCAGGGGAAAATCAGCCCCAGCATTTT | CASSYSGPGENQPQHF
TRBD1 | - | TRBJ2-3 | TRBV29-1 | TGCAGCGTTTGTTTCTGGGACAGGGAGGATACGCAGTATTTT | CSVCFWDREDTQYF
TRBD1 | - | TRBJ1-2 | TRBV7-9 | TGTGCCAGCAGCCATGCGGACAGGGTAGACGGCTACACCTTC | CASSHADRVDGYTF
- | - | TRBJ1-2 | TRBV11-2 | TGTGCCAGCAGCTTAACGGGACACACCTCTTCTAACTATGGCTACACCTTC | CASSLTGHTSSNYGYTF
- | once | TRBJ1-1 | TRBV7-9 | TGTGCCAGCAGCTCCAGGGGTCGGGCTGAAGCTTTCTTT | CASSSRGRAEAFF
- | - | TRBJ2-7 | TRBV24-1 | TGTGCCACCAGTGATTCGACAGGGAGGTCCTACGAGCAGTACTTC | CATSDSTGRSYEQYF
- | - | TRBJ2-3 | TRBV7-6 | TGTGCCAGCAGCAAGGGGCCTAGCACAGATACGCAGTATTTT | CASSKGPSTDTQYF
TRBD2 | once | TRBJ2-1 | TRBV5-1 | TGCGCCAGCAGCCACGTAAGGACTAGCGGTTACAATGAGCAGTTCTTC | CASSHVRTSGYNEQFF
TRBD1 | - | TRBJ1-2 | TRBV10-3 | TGTGCCATCAGCACGGACAGGGCACAAGTCTCTAACTATGGCTACACCTTC | CAISTDRAQVSNYGYTF
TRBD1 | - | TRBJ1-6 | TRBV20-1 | TGCAGTGCTAGTCGTCCGACAGGGGATAATTCACCCCTCCACTTT | CSASRPTGDNSPLHF
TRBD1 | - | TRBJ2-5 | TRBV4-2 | TGTGCCAGCAGCCAGACAGGGCCCGGAACCCAGTACTTC | CASSQTGPGTQYF
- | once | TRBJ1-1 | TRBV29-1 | TGCAGCGTTGGATTACAGGGGAACACTGAAGCTTTCTTT | CSVGLQGNTEAFF
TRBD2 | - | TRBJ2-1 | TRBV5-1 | TGCGCCAGCAGCCATGGACTAGACGACAATGAGCAGTTCTTC | CASSHGLDDNEQFF
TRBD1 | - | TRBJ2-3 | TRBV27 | TGTGCCAGCAGTTTGCCCGTAGACAGGGGGCGAATAGATACGCAGTATTTT | CASSLPVDRGRIDTQYF
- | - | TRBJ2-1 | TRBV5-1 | TGCGCCAGCAGCTTGGATATTGAAGCGTATGGCTACAATGAGCAGTTCTTC | CASSLDIEAYGYNEQFF
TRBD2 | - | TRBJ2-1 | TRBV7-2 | TGTGCCAGCAGCTTAGGCCCCGGGGGACTAGCGCATGAGCAGTTCTTC | CASSLGPGGLAHEQFF
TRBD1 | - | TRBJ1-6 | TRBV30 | TGTGCCTGGAGTGTAACCTCAGGGGGCTTCGGTAATTCACCCCTCCACTTT | CAWSVTSGGFGNSPLHF
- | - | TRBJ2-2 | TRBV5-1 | TGCGCCAGCAGCCTACAGGGTGAGAACACCGGGGAGCTGTTTTTT | CASSLQGENTGELFF
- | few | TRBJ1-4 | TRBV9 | TGTGCCAGCAGCGTTGGGGGCGCTGGTGAAAAACTGTTTTTT | CASSVGGAGEKLFF
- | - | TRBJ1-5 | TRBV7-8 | TGTGCCAGCAGCCCCGCCGGGGGAGGAATCAATCAGCCCCAGCATTTT | CASSPAGGGINQPQHF
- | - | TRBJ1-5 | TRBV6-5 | TGTGCCAGCAAAACGGGGGGAAACAATCAGCCCCAGCATTTT | CASKTGGNNQPQHF
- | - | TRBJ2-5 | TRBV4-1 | TGCGCCAGCAGCCAAGATAACAGCCAAGAGACCCAGTACTTC | CASSQDNSQETQYF
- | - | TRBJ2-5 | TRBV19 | TGTGCCAGTAGTATAGGAGGAGTTCGGTATCCAGAGACCCAGTACTTC | CASSIGGVRYPETQYF
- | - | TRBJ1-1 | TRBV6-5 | TGTGCCAGCAGTTACTCTCCCCACTCTATGAACACTGAAGCTTTCTTT | CASSYSPHSMNTEAFF
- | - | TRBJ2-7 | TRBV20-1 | TGCAGTGCCTCAGGGTCCGAGCAGTACTTC | CSASGSEQYF
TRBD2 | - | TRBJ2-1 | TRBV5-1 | TGCGCCAGCACCCTGGGGACTAGCGGGAGAAATGAGCAGTTCTTC | CASTLGTSGRNEQFF
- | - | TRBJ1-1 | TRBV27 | TGTGCCAGCAGACTCTCCACAGGGACACTGAAAGCTTTCTTT | CASRLSTGTLKAFF
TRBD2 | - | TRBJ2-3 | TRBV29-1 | TGCAGCGGGCTTCGCGGGGGGGCGGATACGCAGTATTTT | CSGLRGGADTQYF
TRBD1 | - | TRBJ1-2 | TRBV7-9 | TGTGCCAGCAGCCAGGGGGACCTGTATGGCTACACCTTC | CASSQGDLYGYTF
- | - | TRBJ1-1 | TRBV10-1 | TGCGCCAGCAGTGAGAATACACGGGGCACTGAAGCTTTCTTT | CASSENTRGTEAFF
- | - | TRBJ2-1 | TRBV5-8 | TGTGCCAGCAGCAACGATAGAGGCGAGGGTGACGAGCAGTTCTTC | CASSNDRGEGDEQFF
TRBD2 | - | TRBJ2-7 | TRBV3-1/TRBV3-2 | TGTGCCAGCAGCCAACGTAGCGGGAGCGGCTCCTACGAGCAGTACTTC | CASSQRSGSGSYEQYF
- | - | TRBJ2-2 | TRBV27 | TGTGCCAGCAGTTTAAGGGGAAACACCGGGGAGCTGTTTTTT | CASSLRGNTGELFF
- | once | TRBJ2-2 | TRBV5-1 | TGCGCCAGCAGTTTGACAGGTGACACCGGGGAGCTGTTTTTT | CASSLTGDTGELFF
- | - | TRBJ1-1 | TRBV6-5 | TGTGCCAGCAGAACGGACTTGAACACTGAAGCTTTCTTT | CASRTDLNTEAFF
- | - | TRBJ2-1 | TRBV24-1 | TGTGCCACCAGTTTGGGGCAGCCGAATAGCAGAAGCAATGAGCAGTTCTTC | CATSLGQPNSRSNEQFF
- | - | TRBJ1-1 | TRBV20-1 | TGCAGTGCCAGTGGGGGGCCTGGGGCTTTCTTT | CSASGGPGAFF
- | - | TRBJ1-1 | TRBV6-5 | TGTGCCAGCAAGAACCTACGGGGGGCGGGTGAAGCTTTCTTT | CASKNLRGAGEAFF
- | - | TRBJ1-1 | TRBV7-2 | TGTGCCAGCAGCCCTGAGGTGAGACTTAGGAACACTGAAGCTTTCTTT | CASSPEVRLRNTEAFF
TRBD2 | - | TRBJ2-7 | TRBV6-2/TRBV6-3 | TGTGCCAGCAGTTACGGGACTAGCTCCACCTACGAGCAGTACTTC | CASSYGTSSTYEQYF
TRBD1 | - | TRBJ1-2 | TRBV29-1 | TGCAGCGTTGAACACTTCGACAGGGCAGGTGGCTACACCTTC | CSVEHFDRAGGYTF
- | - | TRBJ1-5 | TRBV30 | TGTGCCTGGAGCGCTTCGTCAGGGGTCAATCAGCCCCAGCATTTT | CAWSASSGVNQPQHF
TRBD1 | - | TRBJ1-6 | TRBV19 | TGTGCCAGTAGGGAACTTACCGGGACAGGGAATTCACCCCTCCACTTT | CASRELTGTGNSPLHF
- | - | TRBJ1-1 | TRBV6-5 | TGTGCCAGCAGGCGCCAGAACACTGAAGCTTTCTTT | CASRRQNTEAFF
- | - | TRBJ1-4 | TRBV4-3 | TGCGCCAGCAGCCCTGAGGCCAGATCGGAGAAACTGTTTTTT | CASSPEARSEKLFF
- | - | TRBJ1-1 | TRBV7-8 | TGTGCCAGCAGCTTAGAACAGATGAACACTGAAGCTTTCTTT | CASSLEQMNTEAFF
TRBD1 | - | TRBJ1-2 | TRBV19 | TGTGCCAGTAGTATATTAGGGACAGAGAATGGCTACACCTTC | CASSILGTENGYTF
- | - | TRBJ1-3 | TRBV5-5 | TGTGCCAGCAGCTATAAGACAAATGGAAACACCATATATTTT | CASSYKTNGNTIYF
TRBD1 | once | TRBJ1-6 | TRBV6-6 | TGTGCCAGCAGTCCAGACAGGGATAGTTCACCCCTCCACTTT | CASSPDRDSSPLHF